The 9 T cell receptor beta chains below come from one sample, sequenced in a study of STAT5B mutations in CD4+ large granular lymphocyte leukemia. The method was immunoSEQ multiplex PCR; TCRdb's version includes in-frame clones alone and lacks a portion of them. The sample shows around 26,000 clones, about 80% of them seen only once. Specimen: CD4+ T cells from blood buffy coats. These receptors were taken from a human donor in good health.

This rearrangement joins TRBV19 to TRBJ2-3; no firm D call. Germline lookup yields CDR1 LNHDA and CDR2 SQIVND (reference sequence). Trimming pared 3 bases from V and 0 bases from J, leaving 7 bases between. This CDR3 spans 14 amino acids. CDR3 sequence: CASSIGESTDTQYF. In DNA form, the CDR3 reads TGTGCCAGTAGTATTGGTGAGAGCACAGATACGCAGTATTTT.

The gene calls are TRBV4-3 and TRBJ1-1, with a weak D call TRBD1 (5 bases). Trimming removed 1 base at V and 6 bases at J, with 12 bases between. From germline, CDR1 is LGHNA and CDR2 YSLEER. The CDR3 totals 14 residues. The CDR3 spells CASSQVNSGAEAFF. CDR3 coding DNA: TGCGCCAGCAGCCAAGTTAACTCGGGGGCTGAAGCTTTCTTT.

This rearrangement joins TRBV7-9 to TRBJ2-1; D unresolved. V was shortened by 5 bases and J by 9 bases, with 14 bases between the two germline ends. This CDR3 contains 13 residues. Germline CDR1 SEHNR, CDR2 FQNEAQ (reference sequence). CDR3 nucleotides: TGTGCCAGCAGCGTGGTGGCTGCCGGTGAGCAGTTCTTC. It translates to CASSVVAAGEQFF.

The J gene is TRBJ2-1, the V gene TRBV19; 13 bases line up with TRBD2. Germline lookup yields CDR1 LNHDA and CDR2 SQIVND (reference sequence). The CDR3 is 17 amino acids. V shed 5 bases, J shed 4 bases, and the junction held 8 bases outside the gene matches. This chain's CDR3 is CASSQRRLAGGYNEQFF. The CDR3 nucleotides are TGTGCCAGTAGTCAAAGGCGACTAGCGGGGGGATACAATGAGCAGTTCTTC.

DNA of the CDR3: TGTGCCAGCAGCGTGTCGCCCCTCATTCGGGAGACCCAGTACTTC. This encodes CASSVSPLIRETQYF. V usage is TRBV9 and J usage is TRBJ2-5; D is ambiguous. In germline, CDR1 is SGDLS, CDR2 YYNGEE. Trimming removed 2 bases from V and 5 bases from J, with 16 bases in between. There are 15 residues in the CDR3.

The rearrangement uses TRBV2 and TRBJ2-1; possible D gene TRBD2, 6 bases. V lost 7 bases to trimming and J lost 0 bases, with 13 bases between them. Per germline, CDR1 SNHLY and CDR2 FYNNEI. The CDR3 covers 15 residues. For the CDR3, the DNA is TGTGCCAGCACCATTGGGGGGAGCTCCTACAATGAGCAGTTCTTC. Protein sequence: CASTIGGSSYNEQFF. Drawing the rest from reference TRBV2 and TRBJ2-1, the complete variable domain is EPEVTQTPSHQVTQMGQEVILRCVPISNHLYFYWYRQILGQKVEFLVSFYNNEISEKSEIFDDQFSVERPDGSNFTLKIRSTKLEDSAMYFCASTIGGSSYNEQFFGPGTRLTVL.

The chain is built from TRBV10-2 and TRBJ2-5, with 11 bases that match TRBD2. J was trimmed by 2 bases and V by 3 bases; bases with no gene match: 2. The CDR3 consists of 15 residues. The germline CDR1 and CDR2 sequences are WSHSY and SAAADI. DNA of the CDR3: TGCGCCAGCAGTGAAACTAGCGGGGGACAAGAGACCCAGTACTTC. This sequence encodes CASSETSGGQETQYF.

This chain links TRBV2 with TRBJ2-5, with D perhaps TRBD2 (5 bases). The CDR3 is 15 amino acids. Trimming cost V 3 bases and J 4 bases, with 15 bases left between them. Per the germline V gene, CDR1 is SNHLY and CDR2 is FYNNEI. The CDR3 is CASSDSGRVGETQYF. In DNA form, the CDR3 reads TGTGCCAGCAGTGACAGCGGTAGGGTCGGAGAGACCCAGTACTTC.

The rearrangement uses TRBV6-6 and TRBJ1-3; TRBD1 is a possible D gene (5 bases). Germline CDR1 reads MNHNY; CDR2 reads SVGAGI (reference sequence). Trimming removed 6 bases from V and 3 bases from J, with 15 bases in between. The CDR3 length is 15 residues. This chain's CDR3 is CASRTAEGRGNTIYF. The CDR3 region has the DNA TGTGCCAGCAGAACAGCCGAGGGACGTGGAAACACCATATATTTT.